This T cell receptor (beta chain) was captured in a study of shared clonotypes between healthy human individuals. Whole-study results and caveats: Exclusively blood specimens were collected; tissue repertoires likely differ. Having only a few donors restricted how much genetic and exposure-history diversity was captured.

The CDR3 consists of 14 residues. V shed 0 bases and J shed 4 bases, with 8 bases lying between them. In germline, CDR1 is SGDLS, CDR2 YYNGEE. The authors' processing: Junction-only sequences without quality scores were provided by ImmunoSEQ, so filtering was different. Produced via immunoSEQ multiplex PCR; TCRdb's table is partial and in-frame only. That table gives V, J and clone size, and the DNA gave D and trimming. Among millions of clones, approximately 94% were seen once, and the ten largest hold around 1.1%. The naive CD8 fraction comprised CD45RO-negative cells positively selected for CCR7 and excluded terminally differentiated effector memory CD45RA+ cells. With regard to this clone: The target antigen is unknown.

This clonotype originated in a young man in good health. Sequenced material: naive CD8+ T cells sorted from blood. V is TRBV9 and J is TRBJ1-3; no clear D gene. This chain's CDR3 is CASSVARNGNTIYF. Written as DNA, the CDR3 is TGTGCCAGCAGCGTAGCCAGGAACGGAAACACCATATATTTT. Complete variable domain (other parts from reference TRBV9 and TRBJ1-3): DSGVTQTPKHLITATGQRVTLRCSPRSGDLSVYWYQQSLDQGLQFLIQYYNGEERAKGNILERFSAQQFPDLHSELNLSSLELGDSALYFCASSVARNGNTIYFGEGSWLTVV.